This entry features one T cell receptor (beta chain) sequence. These data are taken from a study of blood T cell repertoires in COVID-19. Measured with immunoSEQ multiplex PCR; TCRdb has only the in-frame clones, and not every one. The sample has about 90,000 clones; about nine tenths are singletons. CDR1 SGHKS and CDR2 YYEKEE come from the germline V gene (reference sequence). The CDR3 has 14 amino acids. V gave up 4 bases and J gave up 6 bases, with 17 bases separating them. Material for sequencing was peripheral blood. This receptor was obtained from a human donor with active COVID-19. The donor label of this sample is uncertain. The J gene is TRBJ2-7, the V gene TRBV5-5; D is undetermined. The DNA of the CDR3 is TGTGCCAGCAGCCCCGTTATCGACTTCGTCGAGCAGTACTTC. This translates into CASSPVIDFVEQYF.